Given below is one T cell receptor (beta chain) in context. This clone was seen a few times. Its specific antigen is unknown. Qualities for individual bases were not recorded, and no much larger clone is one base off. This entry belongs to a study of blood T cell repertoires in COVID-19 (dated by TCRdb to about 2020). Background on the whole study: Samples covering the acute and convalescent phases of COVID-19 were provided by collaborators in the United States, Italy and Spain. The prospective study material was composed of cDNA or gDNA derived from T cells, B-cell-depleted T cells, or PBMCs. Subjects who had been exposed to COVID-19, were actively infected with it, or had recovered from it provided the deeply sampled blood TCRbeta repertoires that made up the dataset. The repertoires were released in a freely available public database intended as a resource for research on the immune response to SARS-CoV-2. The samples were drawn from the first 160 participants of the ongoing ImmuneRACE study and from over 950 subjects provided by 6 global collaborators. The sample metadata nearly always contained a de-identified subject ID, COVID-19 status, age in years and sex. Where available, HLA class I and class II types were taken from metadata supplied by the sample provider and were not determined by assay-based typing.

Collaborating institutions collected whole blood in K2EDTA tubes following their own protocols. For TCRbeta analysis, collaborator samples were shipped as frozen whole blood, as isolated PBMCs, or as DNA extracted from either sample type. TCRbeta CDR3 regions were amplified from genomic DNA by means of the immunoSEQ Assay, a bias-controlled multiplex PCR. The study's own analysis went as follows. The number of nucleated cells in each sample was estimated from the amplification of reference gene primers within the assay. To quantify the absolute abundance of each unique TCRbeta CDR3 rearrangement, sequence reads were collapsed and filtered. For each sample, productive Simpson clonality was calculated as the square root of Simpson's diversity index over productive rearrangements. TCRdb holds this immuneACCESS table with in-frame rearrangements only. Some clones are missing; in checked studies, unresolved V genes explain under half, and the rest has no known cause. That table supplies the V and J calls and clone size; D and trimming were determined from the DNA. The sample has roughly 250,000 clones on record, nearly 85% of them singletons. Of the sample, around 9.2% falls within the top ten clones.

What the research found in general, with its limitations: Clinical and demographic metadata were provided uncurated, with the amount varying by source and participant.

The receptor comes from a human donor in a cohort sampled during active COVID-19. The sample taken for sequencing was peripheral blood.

The CDR3 amino acid sequence is: CASSFSGLAGAAGETQYF. In nucleotide form, the sequence is TGTGCCAGCAGCTTTTCCGGACTAGCGGGGGCCGCGGGAGAGACCCAGTACTTC. The receptor chain draws on TRBV7-2 and TRBJ2-5; 13 of the junction bases match TRBD2. The V end gives up 3 bases and the J end 4 bases, leaving 11 bases in the junction not matched to a gene. The germline V gene sets CDR1 to SGHTA and CDR2 to FQGNSA. There are 18 amino acids in the CDR3, from cysteine to phenylalanine inclusive. Only CDR3 DNA is held: 54 bases, read in frame from base 1.